This T cell receptor beta chain was documented in a study of cytomegalovirus exposure and HLA in healthy donors. Germline CDR1 MDHEN, CDR2 SYDVKM. Trimming shortened V by 6 bases and J by 7 bases, and 19 bases separated the two germline ends. This CDR3 is built from 15 residues. In regard to this clone: The antigen remains undetermined.

The PCR employed 60 Vbeta primers together with 13 Jbeta primers. Here immunoSEQ multiplex PCR was the method, and the copy in TCRdb shows in-frame clones only, minus some. This repertoire shows about 200,000 clones, 82% found once; its top ten account for about 2.6%. Findings and caveats of the study: Indistinguishable V segments, including TRBV6-2 and TRBV6-3, were excluded. Rates of TCR association differed by HLA locus in a later analysis, with DRB1 highest and HLA-C lowest. Across donors, most TCRs were seen rarely, yet some public ones were widespread.

The V and J genes are TRBV28 and TRBJ1-5; maybe TRBD1 (6 bases). The sequenced sample consisted of PBMCs. The TCR sequence derives from a woman in her thirties or forties in good health and CMV-seronegative. The CDR3 reads CASSRDKRWTQPQHF. In DNA, the CDR3 is TGTGCCAGCAGCCGGGACAAGCGGTGGACCCAGCCCCAGCATTTT.